This T cell receptor (beta chain) is from a study of cytomegalovirus exposure and HLA in healthy donors. Comments on this clone: Its antigen remains unknown.

J gave up 2 bases and V 3 bases, and 11 bases lay outside the gene matches. Germline V gives CDR1 LNHDA, CDR2 SQIVND (reference sequence). The CDR3 is 19 amino acids. Study conclusions and caveats: In an earlier analysis, productive rearrangement rates for most beta V segments clustered near 90% or 30%. Presence/absence analyses assumed roughly uniform sequencing depth across donors, which may not hold. Cytomegalovirus-associated TCR beta chains were listed, numbering more than 150.

Primers: 60 Vbeta forward and 13 Jbeta reverse. How the authors handled the data: Unique TCR beta chains totaled roughly 79 million in a later count, with some 10 million of them shared. This table comes from immunoSEQ multiplex PCR, and its TCRdb copy is limited to in-frame clones, with some not included. The DNA was the basis for D and trimming; V, J and clone size are from that table. This sample carries roughly 100,000 clones, just under 80% of them seen once, and the ten largest clones take approximately 5.6%. The material sequenced was PBMCs. The receptor was derived from a male donor in good health and CMV-seronegative. V is TRBV19 and J is TRBJ2-6; the match to TRBD1 covers 9 bases. The CDR3 reads CASSILRTGVITGANVLTF. For the CDR3, the DNA is TGTGCCAGTAGTATCCTAAGGACAGGGGTAATTACTGGGGCCAACGTCCTGACTTTC.